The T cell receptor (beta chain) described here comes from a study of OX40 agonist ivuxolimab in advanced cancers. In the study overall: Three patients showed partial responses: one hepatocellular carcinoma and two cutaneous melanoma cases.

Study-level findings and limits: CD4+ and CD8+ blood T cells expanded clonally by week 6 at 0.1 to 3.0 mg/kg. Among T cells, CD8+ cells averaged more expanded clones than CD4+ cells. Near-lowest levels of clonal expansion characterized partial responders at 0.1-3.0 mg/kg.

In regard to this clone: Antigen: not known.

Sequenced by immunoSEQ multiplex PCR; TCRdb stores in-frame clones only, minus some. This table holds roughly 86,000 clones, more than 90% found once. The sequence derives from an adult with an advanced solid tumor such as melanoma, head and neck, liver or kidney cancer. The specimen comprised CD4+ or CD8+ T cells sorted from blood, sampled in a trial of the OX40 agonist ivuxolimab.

The CDR3 coding sequence is TGTGCCAGCAGCTCCCCCCCGGAGGGAACCTACGAGCAGTACTTC. This codes for CASSSPPEGTYEQYF. The chain recombines TRBV7-2 with TRBJ2-7; tentative D call: TRBD2 (6 bases). The CDR3 has 15 amino acids. V was clipped by 4 bases and J by 2 bases, with 15 bases between them. The germline CDR1 and CDR2 sequences are SGHTA and FQGNSA.